This T cell receptor (delta chain) was captured by sequencing in a study of γδ T cells in repeated Plasmodium falciparum infection. Study in general: Age- and gender-matched Australian children served as comparison for malaria-exposed Malian children.

Study results and caveats: Vdelta2-negative gammadelta repertoires appeared less diverse and less shared in Malian than Australian children. Donors in Mali lived in a small rural village, largely one ethnic group.

TRG and TRD sequences were obtained from every sorted gammadelta sample. TCRdb reprocessed the multiplex PCR reads through CATT. The data show under 60,000 delta-chain clones, 1.6% seen once. Vgamma9/Vdelta2+ and Vdelta2-negative gammadelta T cells were flow-sorted from PBMC for bulk sequencing. With regard to this clone: Antigen unknown. This DNA translates differently at residue 16 from the TCRdb protein, which is that of a much larger clone; a read error is likely, and the protein shown is the DNA's own translation.

This CDR3 contains 17 residues. Germline CDR1 and CDR2: TSWWSYY and QGS. The sample comprised gamma-delta T cells from blood. The sequence derives from a pool of human donors (malaria-infected and uninfected, not separated). The V call is TRDV1, the J call TRDJ1, with 10 bases matching TRDD3. CDR3 sequence (DNA): TGTGCTCTTGGGTCACCCCCTTTCCTACGTCTGGGGGATAAACTCACCTTT. Translating it yields CALGSPPFLRLGDKLTF.